This T cell receptor beta chain was found in a study of identical twins. Regarding the study as a whole: The more abundant beta clonotypes in cord blood had fewer insertions, and memory repertoires did not show this.

This clonotype was detected ten times or more. Its antigen is still unknown. A universal primer site arose from template switching, and cDNA bore unique molecular identifiers. Each CDR3 protein gets one entry after TCRdb re-called the 5' RACE reads with MiXCR. The sample holds about 280,000 distinct CDR3 sequences, about 8.1% seen once. The same sample was also used in a study of yellow fever vaccine responses in identical twins.

Material for sequencing was memory (CD45RO+) T cells sorted from blood. The TCR originated in a woman aged 18-29 years in good health.

CDR3 sequence reads: CASSQLNEQFF. The CDR3, as DNA: TGTGCCAGCAGCCAACTCAATGAGCAGTTCTTC. The chain carries TRBV7-9 and TRBJ2-1; D ambiguous. This CDR3 region has 11 residues. V lost 5 bases and J lost 6, with 5 bases in between. Germline V gene data show CDR1 as SEHNR and CDR2 as FQNEAQ (reference sequence).